The sequence of this TCR beta chain was determined in a study of memory CD4+ T cells and cytomegalovirus serostatus. General study results and limits: About 40% of the roughly 150 known CMV-associated TCRbeta sequences appeared in CD4+ memory.

The sort gate was single viable CD3+CD4+CD8-CD45RO+ cells for memory CD4+ T cells. About this clone: What it binds is not known.

The data were produced by immunoSEQ multiplex PCR, yet TCRdb's version contains in-frame clones alone and is incomplete. The profile shows roughly 53,000 clones, roughly 79% of them singletons. This clonotype originated in an adult in good health and CMV-seronegative. Sequenced: memory CD4+ T cells from blood.

The CDR3 reads CASSFRGLTSPLHF. Here the CDR3 DNA reads TGTGCCAGCAGTTTCAGGGGTTTAACATCACCCCTCCACTTT. This sequence joins TRBV28 and TRBJ1-6; a weak D match, TRBD1 (6 bases). The CDR3 contains 14 residues. Germline V gene sequence: CDR1 MDHEN, CDR2 SYDVKM. V lost 3 bases, J lost 10 bases, and 13 bases lay in between.